One sample yielded the 10 T cell receptor beta chains listed below, sequenced in a study of T cells in Graves' hyperthyroidism and ophthalmopathy. Amplification yielded TCR beta CDR3 regions, with RNA transcripts as the source. TCR CDR3 underwent first-round RT-PCR with the HTBI primer set. Using its own MiXCR run on the multiplex PCR reads, TCRdb lists one record per CDR3 protein. The sample shows about half a million distinct CDR3 sequences, approximately 22% of them seen only once. The sequenced material came from blood. All receptors derive from a woman in her 70s with Graves' ophthalmopathy.

This clonotype has at least ten counts. The chain couples TRBV12-3 or TRBV12-4 to TRBJ1-5; 9 bases fit TRBD1. This CDR3 has 16 amino acids. Trimming took 6 bases from V and 1 from J; bases not matched to a gene: 7. CDR3 amino acids: CASSPGTGRSNQPQHF. CDR3 coding DNA: TGTGCCAGCAGCCCCGGGACAGGGAGGAGCAATCAGCCCCAGCATTTT.

Details on this clonotype: A much larger clone differs by one base, so this may be a read error. The chain employs TRBV28 and TRBJ1-1, with no clear D. This CDR3 is built from 12 residues. The V gene's germline CDR1 is MDHEN and CDR2 SYDVKM. CDR3 in DNA: TGTGCCAGCCGTCCCGAGAACGCTGAAGCTTTCTTT. Encoded protein: CASRPENAEAFF.

V and J are TRBV28 and TRBJ2-7; no clear D. CDR3 length equals 16 residues. Per the germline V gene, CDR1 is MDHEN and CDR2 is SYDVKM. The V end was cut by 6 bases, the J end by 3 bases, with 21 bases between. CDR3 region: CASSTSDLTLGYEQYF. The CDR3 DNA reads as TGTGCCAGCAGCACCTCCGATCTGACGTTAGGCTACGAGCAGTACTTC. Based on the CDR3 plus reference TRBV28 and TRBJ2-7, the full variable domain is DVKVTQSSRYLVKRTGEKVFLECVQDMDHENMFWYRQDPGLGLRLIYFSYDVKMKEKGDIPEGYSVSREKKERFSLILESASTNQTSMYLCASSTSDLTLGYEQYFGPGTRLTVT.

Only a few counts were recorded for this clonotype. This chain connects TRBV6-1 to TRBJ1-6; D not resolved. Germline assignment: CDR1 MNHNS and CDR2 SASEGT. V lost 7 bases, J lost 0 bases, and 7 bases lay in between. This CDR3 is built from 14 residues. The CDR3 sequence: CASKRSSYNSPLHF. The DNA of the CDR3 is TGTGCCAGCAAGCGGAGCTCCTATAATTCACCCCTCCACTTT.

This clonotype was counted a few times. This chain joins TRBV10-1 and TRBJ2-1; 7 bases line up with TRBD2. Germline loops: CDR1 WNHNN, CDR2 SYGVQD (reference sequence). V lost 3 bases, J lost 5 bases, and 4 bases stayed unmatched. The CDR3 has 14 residues. CDR3 sequence: CASSDPSGNNEQFF. DNA of the CDR3: TGCGCCAGCAGTGATCCAAGCGGGAACAATGAGCAGTTCTTC.

This clonotype was seen a handful of times. The rearrangement joins TRBV6-1 to TRBJ1-2, with TRBD1 identical over 10 bases. CDR3 length equals 18 residues. In germline, CDR1 is MNHNS, CDR2 SASEGT. V lost 5 bases to trimming and J lost 1 base; unmatched junction nucleotides: 13. The CDR3 spells CASSPRGQTGGLNYGYTF. DNA of the CDR3: TGTGCCAGCAGTCCTAGAGGCCAGACAGGGGGCCTTAACTATGGCTACACCTTC.

This clonotype was picked up a small number of times. The chain recombines TRBV28 with TRBJ2-2, with 8 bases aligning to TRBD1. Germline V lookup: CDR1 MDHEN, CDR2 SYDVKM. After removal of 6 bases from V and 5 bases from J, the junction contained 5 bases not matched to a gene. This CDR3 contains 14 residues. This CDR3 is CASRSQGVTGELFF. The CDR3 nucleotides are TGTGCCAGCAGATCACAGGGGGTTACCGGGGAGCTGTTTTTT.

The chain is built from TRBV20-1 and TRBJ2-3, with TRBD2 matching over 11 bases. V lost 2 bases, J lost 4 bases, and 5 bases stayed unmatched. This CDR3 is built from 15 residues. The germline gives CDR1 DFQATT, CDR2 SNEGSKA (reference sequence). This chain's CDR3 is CSARKLAGDPDTQYF. In DNA form, the CDR3 reads TGCAGTGCTAGAAAACTAGCGGGAGATCCAGATACGCAGTATTTT.

This clonotype showed up many times. The chain links TRBV12-3 or TRBV12-4 to TRBJ2-7; a possible D gene is TRBD1 (6 bases). V was clipped by 5 bases and J by 2 bases, with 13 bases between them. The CDR3 covers 14 residues. The chain's CDR3 is CASSPEAGAYEQYF. The CDR3 nucleotides are TGTGCCAGCAGTCCCGAAGCAGGGGCCTACGAGCAGTACTTC.

Ten or more counts support this clonotype. The chain uses TRBV28 and TRBJ2-3; tentative D call: TRBD1 (6 bases). The CDR3 extends over 13 amino acids. Germline CDR1 and CDR2: MDHEN and SYDVKM. V was shortened by 6 bases and J by 0 bases, with 7 bases between the two germline ends. This chain's CDR3 is CASSGQSTDTQYF. The DNA of the CDR3 is TGTGCCAGCAGCGGACAGAGCACAGATACGCAGTATTTT.